This T cell receptor beta chain was retrieved from a study of T cell repertoires in cytomegalovirus infection. One entry per CDR3 protein, called by TCRdb with MiXCR from the reads. Of 90,000 to 120,000 distinct CDR3 sequences in the sample, around 40% were seen once. Regarding this clonotype: Its antigen is undetermined.

Germline V gene data show CDR1 as SQVTM and CDR2 as ANQGSEA. V lost 4 bases and J lost 9, with 13 bases in between. The CDR3 has 13 amino acids. V usage is TRBV29-1 and J usage is TRBJ1-6; D is unresolved. The TCR comes from a human donor in good health (CMV status not recorded). Some clones in this sample may be carry-over from other donors' samples. The source material was CD8+ T cells from cultured PBMCs, sampled from culture after CMV antigen stimulation. Written as DNA, the CDR3 is TGCAGCGTTGGTAGTGGGGATGGTTCACCCCTCCACTTT. It codes for CSVGSGDGSPLHF.